This entry concerns a single T cell receptor (beta chain). The sample comes from a study of cytomegalovirus exposure and HLA in healthy donors. The PCR made use of 60 Vbeta and 13 Jbeta primers. Assay used: immunoSEQ multiplex PCR; TCRdb lists only in-frame clones, some missing. The repertoire includes approximately 24,000 clones, almost 70% of them detected once, and approximately 4% sits in the top ten. The germline gives CDR1 SEHNR, CDR2 FQNEAQ (reference sequence). Between the trimmed V and J ends, which lost 4 bases and 3 bases, there was a span of 13 bases. CDR3 length: 14 residues. This TCR was recovered from a woman between 45 and 65 years old in good health and CMV-seronegative. Sequenced sample: PBMCs. The gene calls are TRBV7-9 and TRBJ2-7; TRBD1 might be the D (6 bases). The CDR3 sequence: CASSSRDIIYEQYF. CDR3 DNA sequence: TGTGCCAGCAGCTCCCGGGACATAATCTACGAGCAGTACTTC.